The 6 T cell receptor beta chains in this list originate from one sample, sequenced in a study of blood T cell repertoires in COVID-19. Sequencing was performed with immunoSEQ multiplex PCR; in TCRdb, only in-frame clones are kept and a portion is missing. The table shows 55,000 to 80,000 clones, with roughly 87% occurring only once. Sequencing was carried out using peripheral blood. These receptors originate from a man older than 75 with acute or convalescent COVID-19.

The rearrangement uses TRBV7-9 and TRBJ2-1, with 7 nucleotides matching TRBD2. With V trimmed by 7 bases and J by 9 bases, 12 bases remained unmatched. CDR1 and CDR2 (germline): SEHNR, FQNEAQ (reference sequence). The CDR3 has 14 residues. The CDR3 protein is CASNPSGALAEQFF. The CDR3 DNA reads TGTGCCAGCAACCCCAGCGGGGCTTTGGCTGAGCAGTTCTTC.

The chain links TRBV12-5 to TRBJ1-5; weak D call: TRBD1 (5 bases). CDR3 length: 13 residues. V lost 3 bases, J lost 7 bases, and 10 bases lay in between. Germline values: CDR1 LGHNT, CDR2 FRNRAP. CDR3 sequence (DNA): TGTGCTAGTGGTTTAGGGGCTGCGCAGCCCCAGCATTTT. Protein: CASGLGAAQPQHF.

V gene TRBV5-1 combines with J gene TRBJ2-5; a weak D match, TRBD1 (7 bases). Germline lookup yields CDR1 SGHRS and CDR2 YFSETQ. V gave up 0 bases and J gave up 2 bases, with 11 bases separating them. The CDR3 is 15 amino acids. Here the CDR3 DNA reads TGCGCCAGCAGCTTGGGACAGGGAGGACAAGAGACCCAGTACTTC. It specifies CASSLGQGGQETQYF. The full variable domain, with the rest looked up from reference TRBV5-1 and TRBJ2-5, is KAGVTQTPRYLIKTRGQQVTLSCSPISGHRSVSWYQQTPGQGLQFLFEYFSETQRNKGNFPGRFSGRQFSNSRSEMNVSTLELGDSALYLCASSLGQGGQETQYFGPGTRLLVL.

The chain recombines TRBV5-8 with TRBJ1-2, with 7 bases lining up with TRBD1. The junction had 10 bases not matched to a gene; V was cut back by 8 bases and J by 3 bases. The CDR3 loop spans 14 amino acids. Germline V CDR1 and CDR2: SGHTS, YDEGEE. The CDR3 DNA is TGTGCCAGTGCAAGACAGGGCCAATACTATGGCTACACCTTC. Its protein is CASARQGQYYGYTF.

V gene TRBV30 combines with J gene TRBJ1-1; D might be TRBD1 (6 bases). With 3 bases removed from V and 2 bases from J, the gap between germline ends came to 10 bases. Germline V gene lookup returns CDR1 GTSNPN and CDR2 SVGIG (reference sequence). The CDR3 is 13 amino acids. CDR3 residues: CAWSGQFNTEAFF. The CDR3 region has the DNA TGTGCCTGGAGCGGACAGTTTAACACTGAAGCTTTCTTT. Using reference TRBV30 and TRBJ1-1 for the parts outside the CDR3, the full variable domain is SQTIHQWPATLVQPVGSPLSLECTVEGTSNPNLYWYRQAAGRGLQLLFYSVGIGQISSEVPQNLSASRPQDRQFILSSKKLLLSDSGFYLCAWSGQFNTEAFFGQGTRLTVV.

This clone was seen a single time. The CDR3 sequence is CASSDLGDQTTNEKLFF. The CDR3 coding sequence is TGTGCCAGCAGTGACCTAGGGGATCAAACAACTAATGAAAAACTGTTTTTT. The chain has TRBV6-4 and TRBJ1-4; the D gene is possibly TRBD1 (5 bases). The CDR3 contains 17 residues. From germline, CDR1 is MRHNA and CDR2 SNTAGT. V shed 2 bases and J shed 0 bases, with 13 bases lying between them.